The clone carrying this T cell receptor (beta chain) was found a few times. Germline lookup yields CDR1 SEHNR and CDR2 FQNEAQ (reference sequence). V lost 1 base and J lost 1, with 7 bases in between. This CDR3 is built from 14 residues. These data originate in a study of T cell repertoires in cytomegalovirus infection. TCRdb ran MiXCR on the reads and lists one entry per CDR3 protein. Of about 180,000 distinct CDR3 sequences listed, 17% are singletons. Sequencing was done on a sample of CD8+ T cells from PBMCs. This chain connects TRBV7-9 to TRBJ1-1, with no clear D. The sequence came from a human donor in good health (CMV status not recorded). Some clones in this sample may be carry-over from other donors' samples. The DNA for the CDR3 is TGTGCCAGCAGCTTAGGGGCAGCGAACACTGAAGCTTTCTTT. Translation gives CASSLGAANTEAFF.